This T cell receptor (beta chain) was documented in a study of preoperative IRX-2 immunotherapy in early breast cancer. Sequencing used immunoSEQ multiplex PCR; TCRdb keeps in-frame clones, though not all of them. The table includes tens of thousands of clones, roughly 80% detected once. Treatment in this sample: preoperative locoregional IRX-2 cytokine immunotherapy. Samples came from a phase Ib trial of preoperative locoregional IRX-2 cytokine immunotherapy. Looked up from germline, CDR1 is SGHTA and CDR2 is FQGNSA. The CDR3 length is 13 residues. V was pared by 1 base and J by 4 bases, with 7 bases between.

The chain recombines TRBV7-2 with TRBJ1-2; D call uncertain. The sequencing used lymph node tissue, collected after IRX-2 immunotherapy. The clonotype comes from a human donor with breast cancer. The CDR3 region is CASSLVPTYGYTF. The DNA of the CDR3 is TGTGCCAGCAGCTTAGTGCCAACCTATGGCTACACCTTC.